The next 18 T cell receptor beta chains were all read from a single sample in a study of CD8+ T cells in alopecia areata. The treatment: oral pan-JAK inhibitor, 5-10 mg twice daily. Extracted RNA was reverse transcribed into cDNA, the sequencing template. Measured with immunoSEQ multiplex PCR; TCRdb has only the in-frame clones, and not every one. The sample shows about 210,000 clones, 40% to 45% of them seen only once. The source was CD4+ T cells sorted from blood, collected around week 36, from a patient treated with tofacitinib. Source of these receptors: a human donor with alopecia areata.

The J gene is TRBJ1-1, the V gene TRBV7-2, with 9 positions matching TRBD1. The trim removed 8 bases at V and 2 bases at J, leaving 6 bases unmatched. The CDR3 spans 14 residues. Germline lookup yields CDR1 SGHTA and CDR2 FQGNSA. The CDR3 nucleotides are TGTGCCAGCGGGTACAGGGGGCTCAACACTGAAGCTTTCTTT. This translates into CASGYRGLNTEAFF.

As regards this clone: Distinct nucleotide sequences in the sample also encode this CDR3. The chain carries TRBV4-1 and TRBJ2-7; perhaps D is TRBD1 or TRBD2 (6 bases each). In germline, CDR1 is MGHRA, CDR2 YSYEKL. V shed 1 base and J shed 1 base, with 11 bases lying between them. This CDR3 spans 15 amino acids. CDR3 sequence: CASSQGQGRSYEQYF. The CDR3 DNA follows: TGCGCCAGCAGCCAAGGGCAGGGGAGGTCCTACGAGCAGTACTTC.

This chain uses TRBV7-8 with TRBJ2-5; D is perhaps TRBD1 or TRBD2 (6 bases each). Germline CDR1 and CDR2: SGHVS and FQNEAQ. This CDR3 has 14 amino acids. The V gene lost 5 bases and the J gene lost 5 bases, with 15 bases spanning the gap. The CDR3 nucleotides read TGTGCCAGCAGCCGAACGGGGGCACAGGAGACCCAGTACTTC. This gives the protein CASSRTGAQETQYF.

The chain has TRBV2 and TRBJ2-2; D may be TRBD2 (5 bases). In germline, CDR1 is SNHLY, CDR2 FYNNEI. The CDR3 spans 12 residues. CDR3 sequence (DNA): TGTGCTTCGGGAAGGAACACCGGGGAGCTGTTTTTT. Translation gives CASGRNTGELFF.

The V and J genes are TRBV28 and TRBJ2-2; weak D call: TRBD2 (6 bases). Trimming shortened V by 1 base and J by 9 bases, and 15 bases separated the two germline ends. The CDR3 has 15 amino acids. Looked up from germline, CDR1 is MDHEN and CDR2 is SYDVKM. The CDR3 reads CASSLLSRAGRELFF. CDR3 bases: TGTGCCAGCAGTTTATTATCCAGGGCGGGAAGGGAGCTGTTTTTT.

A word on this clone: The sample carries other DNA sequences with the same CDR3. The V and J genes are TRBV6-5 and TRBJ1-1; no definite D call. Trimming removed 2 bases at V and 1 base at J, with 5 bases between. Germline V lookup: CDR1 MNHEY, CDR2 SVGAGI. The CDR3 covers 13 residues. The CDR3 spells CASSYRGNTEAFF. The CDR3 DNA is TGTGCCAGCAGTTACCGGGGGAACACTGAAGCTTTCTTT.

The chain combines TRBV29-1 with TRBJ2-1, with D tentatively TRBD2 (6 bases). The CDR3 extends over 13 amino acids. Trimming stripped 3 bases from V and 6 bases from J, with 12 bases between. CDR1 is SQVTM and CDR2 is ANQGSEA in the germline V gene. CDR3 nucleotides: TGCAGCGTTGAGACGGGAGAATCCAATGAGCAGTTCTTC. This codes for CSVETGESNEQFF.

This clone was detected only a few times. The chain links TRBV7-2 to TRBJ2-1; TRBD2 aligns across 14 bases. The CDR3 runs 14 residues. The germline V gene has CDR1 SGHTA and CDR2 FQGNSA. Trimming at V came to 5 bases and at J to 8 bases, leaving 2 bases not matched to a gene. For the CDR3, the DNA is TGTGCCAGCAGCCGACTAGCGGGAGGGCATGAGCAGTTCTTC. This codes for CASSRLAGGHEQFF.

The chain carries TRBV9 and TRBJ1-2; D gene unclear. V was clipped by 0 bases and J by 5 bases, with 11 bases between them. The CDR3 loop spans 14 amino acids. Germline V gene data show CDR1 as SGDLS and CDR2 as YYNGEE. CDR3 sequence reads: CASSVAGSEYGYTF. The DNA for the CDR3 is TGTGCCAGCAGCGTAGCTGGGTCTGAGTATGGCTACACCTTC.

The gene calls are TRBV19 and TRBJ2-6; no clear D. The CDR3 contains 17 residues. Germline CDR1 LNHDA, CDR2 SQIVND (reference sequence). The ends were cut back, 2 bases at V and 5 bases at J, with 16 bases in the middle. This chain's CDR3 is CASSIRKAALWANVLTF. CDR3 in DNA: TGTGCCAGTAGTATAAGGAAGGCGGCCTTGTGGGCCAACGTCCTGACTTTC.

V and J are TRBV29-1 and TRBJ2-5; D perhaps matches TRBD1 (5 bases). The CDR3 consists of 13 residues. The germline CDR1 and CDR2 sequences are SQVTM and ANQGSEA. The V and J ends lost 3 bases and 2 bases respectively, with 10 bases between them. The CDR3 coding sequence is TGCAGCGTTGACCATCAGGGACAAGAGACCCAGTACTTC. Amino acids: CSVDHQGQETQYF.

The CDR3 is CASSPPVRVGYEQYF. As DNA, the CDR3 is TGTGCCAGCTCACCACCTGTCAGGGTAGGCTACGAGCAGTACTTC. The chain joins TRBV18 to TRBJ2-7, with D perhaps TRBD1 (5 bases). This CDR3 spans 15 amino acids. Trimming stripped 0 bases from V and 3 bases from J, with 12 bases between. Looked up from germline, CDR1 is KGHSH and CDR2 is LQKENI.

The rearrangement uses TRBV28 and TRBJ2-7; 8 bases align to TRBD2. Germline V gene data show CDR1 as MDHEN and CDR2 as SYDVKM. J gave up 1 base and V 9 bases, and 11 bases lay outside the gene matches. The CDR3 contains 15 residues. Here the CDR3 reads CASISTAGGSYEQYF. The CDR3 bases are TGTGCCAGTATATCCACGGCGGGGGGTTCCTACGAGCAGTACTTC.

This clone showed up just a few times. V is TRBV28 and J is TRBJ1-3, with 8 positions matching TRBD1. The V gene's germline CDR1 is MDHEN and CDR2 SYDVKM. V trimming: 4 bases; J trimming: 4 bases; junction bases outside the gene matches: 6. The length of the CDR3 is 15 residues. The CDR3 coding sequence is TGTGCCAGCAGTTCAAGGACAGGGCTCGGAAACACCATATATTTT. Encoded protein: CASSSRTGLGNTIYF. Based on the CDR3 plus reference TRBV28 and TRBJ1-3, the full variable domain is DVKVTQSSRYLVKRTGEKVFLECVQDMDHENMFWYRQDPGLGLRLIYFSYDVKMKEKGDIPEGYSVSREKKERFSLILESASTNQTSMYLCASSSRTGLGNTIYFGEGSWLTVV.

This clone was picked up a small number of times. The chain recombines TRBV2 with TRBJ2-5; D not certain. V was trimmed by 3 bases and J by 2 bases, leaving 4 bases between them. Looked up from germline, CDR1 is SNHLY and CDR2 is FYNNEI. The CDR3 is 12 residues long. The CDR3 DNA reads TGTGCCAGCAGTGAGGGACAAGAGACCCAGTACTTC. It yields the protein CASSEGQETQYF.

The chain is built from TRBV29-1 and TRBJ2-3, with D unclear. This CDR3 is built from 13 residues. Germline-derived CDR1 and CDR2 are SQVTM and ANQGSEA. Between the trimmed V and J ends, which lost 4 bases and 1 base, there was a span of 9 bases. For the CDR3, the DNA is TGCAGCGTTGCCGCCTGGGGCACAGATACGCAGTATTTT. Its translation is CSVAAWGTDTQYF.

V usage is TRBV20-1 and J usage is TRBJ1-5; D is unclear. The CDR3 length is 10 residues. Germline CDR1 is DFQATT and CDR2 is SNEGSKA (reference sequence). V was cut by 3 bases and J by 11 bases, with 8 bases left in between. This CDR3 is CSASIGAQHF. The CDR3 DNA is TGCAGTGCTAGTATCGGGGCCCAGCATTTT.

In this sample, this clone turned up once. The chain has TRBV28 and TRBJ1-2; 7 positions match TRBD1. The CDR3 sequence is 11 residues long. Germline values: CDR1 MDHEN, CDR2 SYDVKM. V lost 5 bases and J lost 8; bases outside the gene matches: 2. CDR3 amino acids: CASSTTGGYTF. The DNA of the CDR3 is TGTGCCAGCAGTACGACAGGGGGCTACACCTTC.